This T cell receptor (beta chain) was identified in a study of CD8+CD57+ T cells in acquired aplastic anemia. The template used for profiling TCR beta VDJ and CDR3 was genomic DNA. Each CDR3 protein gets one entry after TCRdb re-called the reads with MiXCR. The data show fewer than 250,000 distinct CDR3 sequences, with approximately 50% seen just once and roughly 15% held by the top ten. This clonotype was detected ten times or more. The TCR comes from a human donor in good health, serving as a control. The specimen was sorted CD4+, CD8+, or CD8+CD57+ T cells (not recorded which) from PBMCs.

The CDR3 DNA is TGTGCCAGCAGCTTATCCAAACAGGTTTCACCCCTCCACTTT. Its protein is CASSLSKQVSPLHF. The chain uses TRBV7-6 and TRBJ1-6, with a weak D call TRBD1 (5 bases). The ends were cut back, 2 bases at V and 9 bases at J, with 11 bases in the middle. This CDR3 comprises 14 residues. Germline CDR1 and CDR2: SGHVS and FNYEAQ.